This T cell receptor beta chain was sequenced in a study of T cells expressing NK-cell markers. Looking at the study overall: Obtained from sorted CD3+CD56+NKG2C+, CD3+CD56+NKG2C- and CD3+CD56-NKG2C+ T cells were the TCR beta repertoires. One of eight sequenced donors was HCMV-seronegative; the other seven were seropositive. Study observations and caveats: It was still unclear whether expanded NKG2C+ T cell clones were HCMV specific.

On this clonotype itself: The target antigen is unknown.

5'RACE template switching with UMIs generated TCR beta cDNA. TCRdb re-called the 5' RACE reads, yielding one record per CDR3 amino acid sequence without DNA. The sample spans some 140,000 distinct CDR3 sequences; the ten largest clones claim around 35%. The clonotype comes from a woman aged 45 to 65 in good health. Sequencing was done on a sample of blood T cells: a sorted CD56 or NKG2C T cell subset, CD4+ or CD8+ T cells, or bulk PBMC T cells (not recorded which).

This chain's CDR3 is CASSPRTGVTEAFF. The chain couples TRBV9 to TRBJ1-1; the TCRdb D gene call, TRBD1, has no DNA to confirm it. This CDR3 spans 14 amino acids. Germline V gene sequence: CDR1 SGDLS, CDR2 YYNGEE.